These 20 T cell receptor beta chains share one sample of origin, sequenced in a study of blood T cells in healthy people across ages (dated by TCRdb to about 2015). Library construction relied on 5' RACE. For sequencing, an Illumina HiSeq 2500 was employed. A second PCR of roughly 7 to 11 cycles was performed with a sample-barcoded 5' primer and a J-beta primer mix. The public sequencing data were trimmed at Q25 with fastp and processed into clonotypes with MiXCR by TCRdb, which kept only in-frame beta chains. Each record represents a unique CDR3 protein, reported with the most common genes and DNA among its rows. This sample has roughly 700,000 distinct CDR3 sequences in its table, and roughly 49% of those were observed once. Clones ranked in the top ten supply 30% to 35% of the sample. Sequenced: blood. The source of these receptors is a woman in her sixties in good health.

J is TRBJ2-6 and V is TRBV5-5; D is unresolved. The germline V and J ends were trimmed by 1 base and 0 bases, with 11 bases remaining between them. The CDR3 is 17 residues long. Germline V gene data show CDR1 as SGHKS and CDR2 as YYEKEE (reference sequence). The CDR3, as DNA: TGTGCCAGCAGCTTGTGGCAAGCTATCTCTGGGGCCAACGTCCTGACTTTC. Its translation is CASSLWQAISGANVLTF.

The chain uses TRBV6-1 and TRBJ1-2; 9 bases align to TRBD1. The CDR3 totals 14 residues. J gave up 4 bases and V 6 bases, and 6 bases lay outside the gene matches. Germline-derived CDR1 and CDR2 are MNHNS and SASEGT. The chain's CDR3 is CASRSLGQGYGYTF. Written as DNA, the CDR3 is TGTGCCAGCAGATCCCTGGGACAGGGCTATGGCTACACCTTC.

The gene calls are TRBV7-3 and TRBJ2-2; no definite D call. The V end was cut by 5 bases, the J end by 6 bases, with 7 bases between. From germline, CDR1 is SGHTA and CDR2 FQGTGA. The CDR3 sequence is 12 residues long. The CDR3 coding sequence is TGTGCCAGCAGCCCCGACCCCGGGGAGCTGTTTTTT. It translates to CASSPDPGELFF.

The chain joins TRBV9 to TRBJ2-3; tentative D call: TRBD1 (6 bases). This CDR3 contains 16 residues. Germline CDR1 reads SGDLS; CDR2 reads YYNGEE. V shed 0 bases and J shed 4 bases, with 15 bases lying between them. The CDR3 nucleotides are TGTGCCAGCAGCGTAGCTGGGGGCAGAGTGGCAGATACGCAGTATTTT. Its translation is CASSVAGGRVADTQYF.

This clonotype has a count of ten or more. This chain links TRBV28 with TRBJ2-7; D is perhaps TRBD1 or TRBD2 (5 bases each). The germline V gene has CDR1 MDHEN and CDR2 SYDVKM. Trimming removed 8 bases from V and 2 bases from J, with 10 bases in between. The length of the CDR3 is 12 residues. The CDR3 region is CASRDQTYEQYF. CDR3 sequence (DNA): TGTGCCAGCCGGGACCAAACCTACGAGCAGTACTTC.

V usage is TRBV12-3 or TRBV12-4 and J usage is TRBJ1-4; no reliable D call. The CDR3 loop spans 14 amino acids. The V end was cut by 3 bases, the J end by 6 bases, with 11 bases between. CDR3 in DNA: TGTGCCAGCAGTTTTATAGGGTCTGATGAAAAACTGTTTTTT. This translates into CASSFIGSDEKLFF.

This clonotype turned up a few times. The chain employs TRBV20-1 and TRBJ2-4, with D tentatively TRBD1 or TRBD2 (5 bases each). CDR3 length equals 15 residues. V was cut by 6 bases and J by 3 bases, with 18 bases left in between. Germline loops: CDR1 DFQATT, CDR2 SNEGSKA (reference sequence). CDR3 region: CSAPIWGIGKNIQYF. CDR3 in DNA: TGCAGTGCCCCAATTTGGGGGATCGGCAAAAACATTCAGTACTTC.

This chain connects TRBV10-3 to TRBJ2-7; 8 positions match TRBD2. Germline V gene data show CDR1 as ENHRY and CDR2 as SYGVKD. J gave up 4 bases and V 0 bases, and 11 bases lay outside the gene matches. The CDR3 has 17 residues. The CDR3 loop is CAISESLPPGGVYEQYF. The CDR3 nucleotides read TGTGCCATCAGTGAGTCGCTACCCCCGGGAGGGGTGTACGAGCAGTACTTC.

The chain joins TRBV7-9 to TRBJ2-7; D unresolved. CDR3 length equals 15 residues. Trimming took 5 bases from V and 2 from J, leaving 16 bases between them. CDR1 is SEHNR and CDR2 is FQNEAQ in the germline V gene (reference sequence). The CDR3 nucleotides read TGTGCCAGCAGCGGCGAGTACGCCACCGCCTACGAGCAGTACTTC. It is translated as CASSGEYATAYEQYF.

The rearrangement uses TRBV20-1 and TRBJ2-1, with TRBD2 identical over 11 bases. CDR1 is DFQATT, CDR2 SNEGSKA, per germline (reference sequence). CDR3 length: 16 residues. Germline trimming cut 2 bases from V and 4 bases from J; bases unmatched to any gene: 7. CDR3 loop: CSARSPGLAEYNEQFF. The CDR3 DNA follows: TGCAGTGCTAGATCCCCGGGACTAGCGGAGTACAATGAGCAGTTCTTC.

The chain combines TRBV5-1 with TRBJ2-1; a possible D gene is TRBD1 (6 bases). V was clipped by 4 bases and J by 9 bases, with 17 bases between them. Germline CDR1 is SGHRS and CDR2 is YFSETQ. The length of the CDR3 is 14 residues. CDR3 in DNA: TGCGCCAGCAGCCAAACGCAGGGGTTAGCTGAGCAGTTCTTC. Its translation: CASSQTQGLAEQFF.

This clonotype was recorded a few times. The CDR3 region is CASRAGTYGYTF. The DNA of the CDR3 is TGTGCCAGCAGGGCAGGGACTTATGGCTACACCTTC. The chain employs TRBV6-5 and TRBJ1-2; TRBD1 is a possible D gene (5 bases). Trimming took 6 bases from V and 5 from J, leaving 10 bases between them. Germline CDR1 reads MNHEY; CDR2 reads SVGAGI. CDR3 length: 12 amino acids.

The rearrangement uses TRBV12-3 or TRBV12-4 and TRBJ2-6; maybe TRBD1 (6 bases). V lost 7 bases, J lost 3 bases, and 13 bases lay in between. The CDR3 runs 15 residues. The CDR3 sequence is CASTITGLGANVLTF. The CDR3 DNA is TGTGCCAGCACCATTACAGGGCTTGGGGCCAACGTCCTGACTTTC.

This clonotype was detected only once. The V and J genes are TRBV4-3 and TRBJ2-7; D is possibly TRBD1 or TRBD2 (5 bases each). Trimming cost V 4 bases and J 7 bases, with 17 bases left between them. This CDR3 spans 14 amino acids. Per germline, CDR1 LGHNA and CDR2 YSLEER. The CDR3 loop is CASSPARGALEQYF. CDR3 DNA: TGCGCCAGCAGCCCGGCTAGAGGGGCCCTGGAGCAGTACTTC.

This clonotype has a count of ten or more. V and J are TRBV20-1 and TRBJ1-4; 7 positions agree with TRBD1. The CDR3 loop spans 13 amino acids. Unmatched junction bases numbered 5, after V lost 3 bases and J lost 7 bases. The germline gives CDR1 DFQATT, CDR2 SNEGSKA (reference sequence). The CDR3 bases are TGCAGTGCTAGCGACAGGGTCCGTGAAAAACTGTTTTTT. It translates to CSASDRVREKLFF.

The chain links TRBV4-3 to TRBJ1-2; 8 bases match TRBD1. Trimming cost V 5 bases and J 8 bases; bases outside gene matches: 10. The CDR3 runs 14 residues. The germline gives CDR1 LGHNA, CDR2 YSLEER. CDR3 in DNA: TGCGCCAGCAGCGCAACAGGGGGAACTGGCGGCTACACCTTC. Amino acids: CASSATGGTGGYTF.

The rearrangement links TRBV4-2 to TRBJ2-3; tentatively, D is TRBD2 (7 bases). Germline loops: CDR1 LGHNA, CDR2 YNFKEQ. The CDR3 loop spans 16 amino acids. V lost 3 bases to trimming and J lost 2 bases, with 15 bases between them. CDR3 amino acids: CASSQGGGPHTDTQYF. DNA of the CDR3: TGTGCCAGCAGCCAGGGGGGGGGGCCTCACACAGATACGCAGTATTTT.

This clonotype was recorded only once. The chain links TRBV19 to TRBJ2-7; D may be TRBD1 (5 bases). This CDR3 has 15 residues. Germline values: CDR1 LNHDA, CDR2 SQIVND (reference sequence). Trimming left V 4 bases short and J 3 bases short, with 16 bases between. The CDR3 protein is CASSSPQDAVYEQYF. CDR3 coding DNA: TGTGCCAGTAGTAGTCCACAGGACGCGGTCTACGAGCAGTACTTC.

This clonotype was counted between two and nine times. The chain is built from TRBV4-3 and TRBJ2-1, with 16 bases matching TRBD2. The V gene's germline CDR1 is LGHNA and CDR2 YSLEER. The CDR3 contains 16 residues. V shed 5 bases and J 7 bases; nucleotides not matched to a gene: 5. This chain's CDR3 is CASSSGTSGGGNEQFF. Written as DNA, the CDR3 is TGCGCCAGCAGCTCCGGGACTAGCGGGGGGGGGAATGAGCAGTTCTTC.

Here the CDR3 reads CSARVARGTAYEQYF. In DNA form, the CDR3 reads TGCAGTGCTAGAGTAGCAAGGGGTACAGCCTACGAGCAGTACTTC. The chain uses TRBV20-1 and TRBJ2-7; TRBD1 might be the D (5 bases). CDR1 and CDR2 from the germline V gene are DFQATT and SNEGSKA (reference sequence). Trimming removed 1 base at V and 2 bases at J, with 15 bases between. CDR3 length equals 15 residues.